Listed here are 32 T cell receptor beta chains from one sample, sequenced in a study of shared clonotypes between healthy human individuals. Assay used: immunoSEQ multiplex PCR; TCRdb lists only in-frame clones, some missing. Of hundreds of thousands of clones listed, roughly 97% are singletons. The sequencing sample was made of naive CD4+ T cells sorted from blood. Documented subset: CD45RA+ positively selected. The receptors were gathered from a woman aged 25 to 39 in good health.

The chain recombines TRBV29-1 with TRBJ1-1, with 7 bases lining up with TRBD1. V lost 7 bases, J lost 3 bases, and 11 bases stayed unmatched. The CDR3 runs to 14 residues. Germline CDR1 reads SQVTM; CDR2 reads ANQGSEA. The CDR3 DNA sequence: TGCAGCGGGCGACGAGGGGGCACGGACACTGAAGCTTTCTTT. This codes for CSGRRGGTDTEAFF.

The chain links TRBV4-1 to TRBJ2-3; no definite D call. This CDR3 region has 17 residues. Germline V lookup: CDR1 MGHRA, CDR2 YSYEKL. The V gene lost 1 base and the J gene lost 1 base, with 15 bases spanning the gap. CDR3 protein: CASSQGKVRSGTDTQYF. The CDR3 nucleotides are TGCGCCAGCAGCCAAGGAAAGGTTCGTAGTGGCACAGATACGCAGTATTTT.

The chain combines TRBV29-1 with TRBJ1-1; 7 bases are shared with TRBD1. This CDR3 has 12 amino acids. The germline V gene encodes CDR1 SQVTM and CDR2 ANQGSEA. V lost 6 bases and J lost 6; bases outside the gene matches: 7. CDR3 bases: TGCAGCGTACAGACAGGGTCTTCTGAAGCTTTCTTT. Its protein product is CSVQTGSSEAFF.

The rearrangement uses TRBV10-1 and TRBJ2-1; 7 bases align to TRBD2. The length of the CDR3 is 15 residues. Germline trimming cut 2 bases from V and 5 bases from J; bases unmatched to any gene: 6. Germline CDR1 WNHNN, CDR2 SYGVQD (reference sequence). CDR3 amino acids: CASSEAGELDNEQFF. The CDR3 DNA reads as TGCGCCAGCAGTGAGGCGGGGGAATTGGACAATGAGCAGTTCTTC.

The V call is TRBV28, the J call TRBJ2-1; 11 nucleotides agree with TRBD2. The CDR3 consists of 15 residues. J was trimmed by 8 bases and V by 3 bases; bases with no gene match: 6. Per the germline V gene, CDR1 is MDHEN and CDR2 is SYDVKM. CDR3 region: CASSFSGRAVHEQFF. The CDR3 coding sequence is TGTGCCAGCAGTTTTAGCGGGAGGGCCGTGCATGAGCAGTTCTTC.

V usage is TRBV7-2 and J usage is TRBJ2-3; 7 nucleotides match TRBD2. Germline CDR1 reads SGHTA; CDR2 reads FQGNSA. The CDR3 sequence is 17 residues long. With 5 bases clipped from V and 8 bases from J, the junction kept 19 bases outside the gene matches. CDR3 nucleotides: TGTGCCAGCAGCCCCCGGGTGGGCGGGAGCGGCACCTCTACGCAGTATTTT. Residues: CASSPRVGGSGTSTQYF. Filled out from reference TRBV7-2 and TRBJ2-3, the complete variable domain reads GAGVSQSPSNKVTEKGKDVELRCDPISGHTALYWYRQSLGQGLEFLIYFQGNSAPDKSGLPSDRFSAERTGGSVSTLTIQRTQQEDSAVYLCASSPRVGGSGTSTQYFGPGTRLTVL.

The chain has TRBV10-1 and TRBJ1-2; unclear D gene. V lost 0 bases and J 7 bases, leaving 12 bases between the germline ends. Germline values: CDR1 WNHNN, CDR2 SYGVQD (reference sequence). This CDR3 is 14 amino acids long. CDR3: CASSESIDGSGYTF. The CDR3, as DNA: TGCGCCAGCAGTGAGTCGATAGACGGGTCTGGCTACACCTTC.

The CDR3 loop is CASSLLGTGLYGYTF. The CDR3 region has the DNA TGTGCCAGCAGCTTACTTGGGACAGGGCTCTATGGCTACACCTTC. J is TRBJ1-2 and V is TRBV11-2, with 9 bases lining up with TRBD1. Germline-derived CDR1 and CDR2 are SGHAT and FQNNGV. With V trimmed by 2 bases and J by 4 bases, 5 bases remained unmatched. The CDR3 covers 15 residues.

The rearrangement links TRBV11-2 to TRBJ1-5; D uncertain. The V gene's germline CDR1 is SGHAT and CDR2 FQNNGV. Trimming stripped 2 bases from V and 2 bases from J, with 7 bases between. The CDR3 spans 14 residues. CDR3 nucleotide sequence: TGTGCCAGCAGCTTAAAGGGCGGCAATCAGCCCCAGCATTTT. It codes for CASSLKGGNQPQHF.

This clone was counted a few times. The rearrangement joins TRBV6-5 to TRBJ1-1, with D tentatively TRBD1 (6 bases). The germline gives CDR1 MNHEY, CDR2 SVGAGI. Between the trimmed V and J ends, which lost 7 bases and 1 base, there was a span of 13 bases. The CDR3 contains 14 residues. The CDR3 sequence is CASTSGQPNTEAFF. The CDR3 DNA follows: TGTGCCAGCACCTCCGGACAGCCGAACACTGAAGCTTTCTTT.

This chain's CDR3 is CASSLAFLAGGPRVQYF. The DNA for the CDR3 is TGTGCCAGCAGCTTAGCTTTTCTAGCGGGAGGGCCGAGGGTCCAGTACTTC. The chain combines TRBV7-2 with TRBJ2-5, with 12 bases matching TRBD2. With 0 bases clipped from V and 10 bases from J, the junction kept 12 bases outside the gene matches. The CDR3 contains 17 residues. Germline-derived CDR1 and CDR2 are SGHTA and FQGNSA. Using reference TRBV7-2 and TRBJ2-5 for the parts outside the CDR3, the full variable domain is GAGVSQSPSNKVTEKGKDVELRCDPISGHTALYWYRQSLGQGLEFLIYFQGNSAPDKSGLPSDRFSAERTGGSVSTLTIQRTQQEDSAVYLCASSLAFLAGGPRVQYFGPGTRLLVL.

The rearrangement joins TRBV11-3 to TRBJ2-7; D is perhaps TRBD1 or TRBD2 (5 bases each). V dropped 5 bases and J dropped 2 bases, with 13 bases sitting between them. Per germline, CDR1 SGHNT and CDR2 YENEEA. The CDR3 spans 14 residues. This CDR3 reads CASSPGTDPYEQYF. The CDR3 DNA follows: TGTGCCAGCAGCCCCGGGACGGACCCCTACGAGCAGTACTTC.

A note on this clone: Other DNA sequences in this sample translate to the same CDR3. V and J are TRBV27 and TRBJ1-5; possibly TRBD1 for D (5 bases). The CDR3 is 13 residues long. CDR1 and CDR2 from the germline V gene are MNHEY and SMNVEV (reference sequence). The V end lost 3 bases, the J end lost 4 bases, and 7 bases lay between the germline ends. CDR3 sequence: CASSFDRNQPQHF. The CDR3 DNA reads as TGTGCCAGCAGTTTCGACAGAAATCAGCCCCAGCATTTT.

This sequence joins TRBV10-1 and TRBJ1-3; TRBD1 is a possible D gene (6 bases). Deletions cut 8 bases from V and 0 bases from J, with 11 bases between. Germline V gene sequence: CDR1 WNHNN, CDR2 SYGVQD (reference sequence). This CDR3 region has 14 residues. The chain's CDR3 is CASRGTNSGNTIYF. The CDR3 DNA is TGCGCCAGCCGGGGGACAAACTCTGGAAACACCATATATTTT.

The gene calls are TRBV14 and TRBJ1-1, with D perhaps matching TRBD1 (5 bases). Trimming left V 1 base short and J 4 bases short, with 22 bases between. Germline-derived CDR1 and CDR2 are SGHDN and FVKESK. The CDR3 length is 18 residues. CDR3 sequence (DNA): TGTGCCAGCAGCCAAGGACCCGGGACCCCAAAAAGCCTCACTGAAGCTTTCTTT. Protein sequence: CASSQGPGTPKSLTEAFF.

The V gene is TRBV7-2, the J gene TRBJ1-1; no clear D gene. The CDR3 loop spans 12 amino acids. Germline CDR1 and CDR2: SGHTA and FQGNSA. The V gene lost 5 bases and the J gene lost 6 bases, with 10 bases spanning the gap. In nucleotides, the CDR3 is TGTGCCAGCAGCAAGTTCCAGCCTGAAGCTTTCTTT. Translating gives CASSKFQPEAFF.

The chain's CDR3 is CASSPRQQNTEAFF. Written as DNA, the CDR3 is TGTGCCAGCTCACCGCGACAGCAGAACACTGAAGCTTTCTTT. This chain connects TRBV18 to TRBJ1-1; a possible D gene is TRBD1 (5 bases). Between the trimmed V and J ends, which lost 3 bases and 1 base, there was a span of 9 bases. The CDR3 loop spans 14 amino acids. Germline V lookup: CDR1 KGHSH, CDR2 LQKENI.

This rearrangement joins TRBV28 to TRBJ2-4, with TRBD1 identical over 8 bases. The V gene end was trimmed by 6 bases and the J gene end by 1 base; junction bases not matched to a gene: 8. The CDR3 loop spans 16 amino acids. Germline V CDR1 and CDR2: MDHEN, SYDVKM. Here the CDR3 reads CASSQQGARAKNIQYF. DNA for the CDR3: TGTGCCAGCAGCCAGCAGGGGGCGCGGGCCAAAAACATTCAGTACTTC.

This clone was recorded only once. As DNA, the CDR3 is TGTGCCACCAGCCGCGACAGGGTCCAAGAGACCCAGTACTTC. Translated, it gives CATSRDRVQETQYF. J is TRBJ2-5 and V is TRBV15; 7 bases are a match to TRBD1. Trimming removed 5 bases from V and 1 base from J; junction bases left unmatched: 4. The germline V gene encodes CDR1 LNHNV and CDR2 YYDKDF (reference sequence). The CDR3 has 14 residues.

The chain links TRBV28 to TRBJ1-4; the match to TRBD1 covers 8 bases. The ends lost 5 bases at V and 8 bases at J; junction bases unmatched: 10. Per germline, CDR1 MDHEN and CDR2 SYDVKM. The length of the CDR3 is 15 residues. The CDR3 DNA reads TGTGCCAGCAGTGCCCGACAGGGGTCTAGAGAAAAACTGTTTTTT. Translation gives CASSARQGSREKLFF. The entire variable domain, with the rest obtained from reference TRBV28 and TRBJ1-4, is as follows: DVKVTQSSRYLVKRTGEKVFLECVQDMDHENMFWYRQDPGLGLRLIYFSYDVKMKEKGDIPEGYSVSREKKERFSLILESASTNQTSMYLCASSARQGSREKLFFGSGTQLSVL.

This clone was counted once. The chain uses TRBV5-1 and TRBJ1-4, with D possibly matching TRBD1 (6 bases). The CDR3 consists of 15 residues. The germline gives CDR1 SGHRS, CDR2 YFSETQ. Trimming stripped 0 bases from V and 7 bases from J, with 13 bases between. The CDR3 region is CASSLASGQIEKLFF. In DNA, the CDR3 is TGCGCCAGCAGCTTGGCTTCCGGACAGATTGAAAAACTGTTTTTT.

The chain joins TRBV5-1 to TRBJ1-1; D remains ambiguous. CDR1 is SGHRS, CDR2 YFSETQ, per germline. The CDR3 has 14 amino acids. Trimming cost V 0 bases and J 4 bases, with 10 bases left between them. The CDR3 loop reads CASSLAWTVTEAFF. CDR3 DNA sequence: TGCGCCAGCAGCTTGGCTTGGACGGTCACTGAAGCTTTCTTT.

The chain uses TRBV5-1 and TRBJ1-1, with TRBD1 identical over 9 bases. V gave up 0 bases and J gave up 6 bases; unmatched junction bases: 3. CDR1 and CDR2 from the germline V gene are SGHRS and YFSETQ. The CDR3 has 14 amino acids. Here the CDR3 reads CASSLDRGRAEAFF. The CDR3 nucleotides read TGCGCCAGCAGCTTGGACAGGGGGCGAGCTGAAGCTTTCTTT.

The chain employs TRBV6-5 and TRBJ2-3; possibly TRBD2 for D (6 bases). V was shortened by 6 bases and J by 4 bases, with 17 bases between the two germline ends. Germline V gene data show CDR1 as MNHEY and CDR2 as SVGAGI. This CDR3 is built from 15 residues. In DNA, the CDR3 is TGTGCCAGCAGCCCAACCGGGAGAGCGGCAGATACGCAGTATTTT. This translates into CASSPTGRAADTQYF.

This chain connects TRBV11-2 to TRBJ1-3, with TRBD1 as a possible D gene (5 bases). This CDR3 is 16 amino acids long. Trimming pared 1 base from V and 2 bases from J, leaving 12 bases between. Germline V gene lookup returns CDR1 SGHAT and CDR2 FQNNGV. The CDR3 spells CASSLVSRAPGNTIYF. The DNA for the CDR3 is TGTGCCAGCAGCTTAGTTTCCAGGGCCCCTGGAAACACCATATATTTT.

The chain employs TRBV30 and TRBJ1-1, with 8 bases aligning to TRBD1. There are 15 residues in the CDR3. V gave up 5 bases and J gave up 0 bases; unmatched junction bases: 8. Germline CDR1 is GTSNPN and CDR2 is SVGIG (reference sequence). The CDR3 region is CAWDRGQAMNTEAFF. The CDR3 DNA reads as TGTGCCTGGGATAGGGGACAGGCCATGAACACTGAAGCTTTCTTT. Filled out from reference TRBV30 and TRBJ1-1, the complete variable domain reads SQTIHQWPATLVQPVGSPLSLECTVEGTSNPNLYWYRQAAGRGLQLLFYSVGIGQISSEVPQNLSASRPQDRQFILSSKKLLLSDSGFYLCAWDRGQAMNTEAFFGQGTRLTVV.

About this clone: Relative to the germline gene, one junction end is altered; a read error may explain this. The V call is TRBV11-2, the J call TRBJ1-4; 10 bases match TRBD1. The germline V gene encodes CDR1 SGHAT and CDR2 FQNNGV. The CDR3 contains 16 residues. CDR3 sequence (DNA): TGTGCCGGCAGCAAGACAGGGGGCGCAACTAATGAAAAACTGTTTTTT. It yields the protein CAGSKTGGATNEKLFF.

In the case of this clone: Distinct nucleotide sequences in the sample also encode this CDR3. V usage is TRBV6-1 and J usage is TRBJ2-1, with 14 bases matching TRBD2. This CDR3 is 15 amino acids long. Unmatched junction bases numbered 3, after V lost 4 bases and J lost 7 bases. Germline V lookup: CDR1 MNHNS, CDR2 SASEGT. CDR3 sequence (DNA): TGTGCCAGCAGTGGTGGGACTAGCGGGAGAAATGAGCAGTTCTTC. This gives the protein CASSGGTSGRNEQFF.

V is TRBV18 and J is TRBJ1-1, with D uncertain. Trimming removed 1 base from V and 3 bases from J, with 12 bases in between. The germline V gene has CDR1 KGHSH and CDR2 LQKENI. This CDR3 is built from 15 residues. The CDR3 coding sequence is TGTGCCAGCTCACCACGCGGTGATAGGGACACTGAAGCTTTCTTT. This encodes CASSPRGDRDTEAFF. Using reference TRBV18 and TRBJ1-1 for the parts outside the CDR3, the full variable domain is NAGVMQNPRHLVRRRGQEARLRCSPMKGHSHVYWYRQLPEEGLKFMVYLQKENIIDESGMPKERFSAEFPKEGPSILRIQQVVRGDSAAYFCASSPRGDRDTEAFFGQGTRLTVV.

The rearrangement joins TRBV11-2 to TRBJ1-2; no clear D. V dropped 6 bases and J dropped 4 bases, with 21 bases sitting between them. Per germline, CDR1 SGHAT and CDR2 FQNNGV. This CDR3 spans 16 amino acids. CDR3 residues: CASRQTPGSTRYGYTF. The DNA of the CDR3 is TGTGCCAGCAGGCAAACACCAGGAAGCACGCGCTATGGCTACACCTTC.

The rearrangement joins TRBV5-1 to TRBJ2-5; D perhaps matches TRBD1 (6 bases). Germline V gene data show CDR1 as SGHRS and CDR2 as YFSETQ. This CDR3 comprises 14 residues. Trimming left V 4 bases short and J 4 bases short, with 14 bases between. This chain's CDR3 is CASSPGARGETQYF. CDR3 coding DNA: TGCGCCAGCAGCCCGGGTGCCAGGGGAGAGACCCAGTACTTC.

The chain employs TRBV2 and TRBJ1-2; 8 bases fit TRBD1. Germline-derived CDR1 and CDR2 are SNHLY and FYNNEI. Losses at the gene ends were 3 bases for V and 8 bases for J; bases not matched to a gene: 5. CDR3 length: 13 residues. CDR3 sequence (DNA): TGTGCCAGCAGTGAGGCAGGGGGCGAGGGCTACACCTTC. It specifies CASSEAGGEGYTF.